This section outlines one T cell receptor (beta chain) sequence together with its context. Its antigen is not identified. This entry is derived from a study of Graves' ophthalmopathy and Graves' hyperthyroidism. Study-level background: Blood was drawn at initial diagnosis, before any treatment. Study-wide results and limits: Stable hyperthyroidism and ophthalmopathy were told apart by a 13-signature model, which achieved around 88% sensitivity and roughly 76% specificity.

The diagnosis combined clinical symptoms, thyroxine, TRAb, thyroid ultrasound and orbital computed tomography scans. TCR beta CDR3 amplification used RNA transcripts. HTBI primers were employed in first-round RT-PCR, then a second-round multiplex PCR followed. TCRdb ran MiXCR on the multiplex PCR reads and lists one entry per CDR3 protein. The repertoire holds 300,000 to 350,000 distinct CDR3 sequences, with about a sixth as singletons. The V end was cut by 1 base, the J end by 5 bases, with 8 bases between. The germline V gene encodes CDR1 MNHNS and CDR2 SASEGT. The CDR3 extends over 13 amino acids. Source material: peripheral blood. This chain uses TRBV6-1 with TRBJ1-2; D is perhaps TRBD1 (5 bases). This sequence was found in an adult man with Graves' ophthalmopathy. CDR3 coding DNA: TGTGCCAGCAGTGAAGATGGGGGGTATGGCTACACCTTC. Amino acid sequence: CASSEDGGYGYTF.